The clone carrying this T cell receptor beta chain came up a few times. The study left out patients who had uncontrolled infection, other autoimmune disease, pregnancy or lactation. Based on clinical symptoms, serum thyroxine and TRAb, thyroid ultrasound and orbital computed tomography, diagnoses were reached. PBMCs were obtained from approximately 10 ml fresh peripheral blood. This sample is drawn from a study of T cells in Graves' hyperthyroidism and ophthalmopathy. Study summary: The initial diagnosis was the point when peripheral blood was collected, ahead of any treatment.

The CDR3 spans 15 residues. Trimming took 3 bases from V and 0 from J, leaving 12 bases between them. The germline V gene has CDR1 SNHLY and CDR2 FYNNEI. Amplified TCR beta CDR3 regions derived from RNA transcripts. The HTBI primer set was used in a first-round RT-PCR of the TCR CDR3. Via MiXCR, TCRdb re-called the multiplex PCR reads, giving one row per CDR3 protein. Of about 640,000 distinct CDR3 sequences listed, more than 14% are singletons. The chain links TRBV2 to TRBJ2-7; D might be TRBD2 (6 bases). The sequenced sample was blood. This sequence originates from a woman between 50 and 59 years old with Graves' ophthalmopathy. CDR3: CASSDDLAYSYEQYF. The DNA of the CDR3 is TGTGCCAGCAGTGATGATCTAGCGTACTCCTACGAGCAGTACTTC.